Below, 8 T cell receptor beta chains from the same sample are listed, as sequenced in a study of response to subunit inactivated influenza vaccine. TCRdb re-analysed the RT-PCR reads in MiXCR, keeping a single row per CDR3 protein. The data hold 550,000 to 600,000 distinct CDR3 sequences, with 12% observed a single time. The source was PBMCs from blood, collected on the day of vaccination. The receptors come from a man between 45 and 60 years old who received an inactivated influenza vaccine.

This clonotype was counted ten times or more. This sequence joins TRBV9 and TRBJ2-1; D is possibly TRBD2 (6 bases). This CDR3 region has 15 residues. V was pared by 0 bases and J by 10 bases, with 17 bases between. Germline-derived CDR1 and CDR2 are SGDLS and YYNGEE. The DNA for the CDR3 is TGTGCCAGCAGCGTAGGTGTGACTAGTCAAGACGAGCAGTTCTTC. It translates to CASSVGVTSQDEQFF.

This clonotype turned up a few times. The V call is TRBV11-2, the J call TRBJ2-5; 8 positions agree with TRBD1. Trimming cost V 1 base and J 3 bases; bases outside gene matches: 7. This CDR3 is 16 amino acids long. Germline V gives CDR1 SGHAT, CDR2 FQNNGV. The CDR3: CASSLGWTGNKETQYF. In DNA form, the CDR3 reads TGTGCCAGCAGCTTAGGTTGGACAGGGAATAAAGAGACCCAGTACTTC.

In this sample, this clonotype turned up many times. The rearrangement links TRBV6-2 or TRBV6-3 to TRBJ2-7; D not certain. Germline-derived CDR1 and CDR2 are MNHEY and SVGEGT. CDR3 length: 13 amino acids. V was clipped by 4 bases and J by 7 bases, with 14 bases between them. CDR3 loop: CASSFQTGREQYF. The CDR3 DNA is TGTGCCAGCAGTTTCCAGACCGGCCGGGAGCAGTACTTC.

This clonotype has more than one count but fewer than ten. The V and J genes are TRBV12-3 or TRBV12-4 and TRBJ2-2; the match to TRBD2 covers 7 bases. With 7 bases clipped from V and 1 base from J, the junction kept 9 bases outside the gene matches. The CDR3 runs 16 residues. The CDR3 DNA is TGTGCCAGCACCTACTTGGGACTAAAGAACACCGGGGAGCTGTTTTTT. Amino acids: CASTYLGLKNTGELFF.

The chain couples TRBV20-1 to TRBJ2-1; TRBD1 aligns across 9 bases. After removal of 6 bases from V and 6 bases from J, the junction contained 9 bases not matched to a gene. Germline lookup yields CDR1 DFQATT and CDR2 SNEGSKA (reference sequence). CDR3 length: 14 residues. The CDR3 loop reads CSAKGQGFFNEQFF. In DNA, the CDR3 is TGCAGTGCGAAGGGACAGGGTTTTTTCAATGAGCAGTTCTTC.

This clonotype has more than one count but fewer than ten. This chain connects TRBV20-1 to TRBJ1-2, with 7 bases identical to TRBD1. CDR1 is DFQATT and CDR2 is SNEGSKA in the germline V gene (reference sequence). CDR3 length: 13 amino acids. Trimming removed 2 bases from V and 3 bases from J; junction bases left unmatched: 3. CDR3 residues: CSARLDRYYGYTF. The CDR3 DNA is TGCAGTGCTAGATTGGACAGGTACTATGGCTACACCTTC.

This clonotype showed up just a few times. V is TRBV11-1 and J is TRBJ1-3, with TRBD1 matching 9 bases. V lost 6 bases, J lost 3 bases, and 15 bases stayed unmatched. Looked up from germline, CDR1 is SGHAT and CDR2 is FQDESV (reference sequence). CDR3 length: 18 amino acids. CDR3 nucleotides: TGTGCCAGCAGACAACATGAAACGGACAGGGGTAGTGGAAACACCATATATTTT. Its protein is CASRQHETDRGSGNTIYF.

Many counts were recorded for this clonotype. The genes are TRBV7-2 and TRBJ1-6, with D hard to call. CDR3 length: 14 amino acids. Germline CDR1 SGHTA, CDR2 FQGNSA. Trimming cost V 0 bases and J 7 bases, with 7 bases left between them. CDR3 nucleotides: TGTGCCAGCAGCTTAGCAGCGGGGAATTCACCCCTCCACTTT. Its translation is CASSLAAGNSPLHF.